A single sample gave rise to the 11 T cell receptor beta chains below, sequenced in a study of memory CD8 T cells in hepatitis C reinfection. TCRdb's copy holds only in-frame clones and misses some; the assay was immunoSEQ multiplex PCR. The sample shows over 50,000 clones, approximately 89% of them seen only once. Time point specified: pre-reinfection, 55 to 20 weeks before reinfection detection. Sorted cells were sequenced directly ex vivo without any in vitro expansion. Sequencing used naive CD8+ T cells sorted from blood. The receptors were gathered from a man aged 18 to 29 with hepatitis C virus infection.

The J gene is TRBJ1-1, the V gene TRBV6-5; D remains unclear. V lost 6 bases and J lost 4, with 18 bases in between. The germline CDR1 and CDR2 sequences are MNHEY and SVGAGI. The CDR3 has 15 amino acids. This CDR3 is CASSRTGGSSTEAFF. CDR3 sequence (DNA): TGTGCCAGCAGCCGGACCGGAGGGAGTTCCACTGAAGCTTTCTTT.

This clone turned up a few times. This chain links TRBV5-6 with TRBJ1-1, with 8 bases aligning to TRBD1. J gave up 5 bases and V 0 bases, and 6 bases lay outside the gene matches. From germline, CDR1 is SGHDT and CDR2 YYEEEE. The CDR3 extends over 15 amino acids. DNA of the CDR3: TGTGCCAGCAGCTTGGGTGGCAGGGGGCTAACTGAAGCTTTCTTT. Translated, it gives CASSLGGRGLTEAFF.

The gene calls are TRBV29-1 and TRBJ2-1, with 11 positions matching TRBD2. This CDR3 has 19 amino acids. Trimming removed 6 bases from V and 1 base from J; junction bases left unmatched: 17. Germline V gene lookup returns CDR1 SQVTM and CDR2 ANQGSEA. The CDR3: CSVGSPGTSGIESYNEQFF. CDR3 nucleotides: TGCAGCGTGGGGAGCCCCGGGACTAGCGGCATCGAATCCTACAATGAGCAGTTCTTC.

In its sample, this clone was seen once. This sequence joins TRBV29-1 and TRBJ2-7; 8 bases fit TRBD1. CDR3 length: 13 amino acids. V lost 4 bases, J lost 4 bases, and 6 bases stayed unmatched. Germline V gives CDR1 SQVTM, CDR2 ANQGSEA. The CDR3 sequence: CSVGFRGPYEQYF. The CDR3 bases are TGCAGCGTTGGATTCAGGGGGCCTTACGAGCAGTACTTC.

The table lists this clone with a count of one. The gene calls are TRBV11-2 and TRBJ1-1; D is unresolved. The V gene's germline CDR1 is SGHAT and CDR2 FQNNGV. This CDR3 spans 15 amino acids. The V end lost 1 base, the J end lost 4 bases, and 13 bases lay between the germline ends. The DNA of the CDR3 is TGTGCCAGCAGCTTAGGGAGGGTGGGTATCACTGAAGCTTTCTTT. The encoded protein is CASSLGRVGITEAFF.

The CDR3 sequence is CASKMGQGLFGETQYF. As DNA, the CDR3 is TGCGCCAGTAAAATGGGACAGGGTCTTTTTGGGGAGACCCAGTACTTC. The chain carries TRBV4-1 and TRBJ2-5, with 9 bases identical to TRBD1. The CDR3 totals 16 residues. Germline CDR1 and CDR2: MGHRA and YSYEKL. Trimming cost V 9 bases and J 5 bases; bases outside gene matches: 16.

The CDR3 region is CASRKEWQGQGKGGTEAFF. The CDR3 DNA reads as TGTGCCAGTAGGAAAGAATGGCAGGGACAGGGGAAAGGAGGCACTGAAGCTTTCTTT. The genes are TRBV19 and TRBJ1-1, with 10 nucleotides matching TRBD1. Germline lookup yields CDR1 LNHDA and CDR2 SQIVND (reference sequence). This CDR3 contains 19 residues. Trimming took 6 bases from V and 4 from J; bases not matched to a gene: 20.

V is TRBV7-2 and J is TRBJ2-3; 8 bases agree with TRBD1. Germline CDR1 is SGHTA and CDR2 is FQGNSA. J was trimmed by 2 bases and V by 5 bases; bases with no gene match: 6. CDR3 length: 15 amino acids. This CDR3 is CASSLRTGYTDTQYF. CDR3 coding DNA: TGTGCCAGCAGCCTAAGGACAGGGTACACAGATACGCAGTATTTT.

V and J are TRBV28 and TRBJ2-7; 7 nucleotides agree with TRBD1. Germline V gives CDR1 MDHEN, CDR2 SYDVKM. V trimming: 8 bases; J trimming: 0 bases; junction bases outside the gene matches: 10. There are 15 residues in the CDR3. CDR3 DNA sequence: TGTGCCAGCGGCGAGCCGGGACAGTCCTCCTACGAGCAGTACTTC. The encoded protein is CASGEPGQSSYEQYF. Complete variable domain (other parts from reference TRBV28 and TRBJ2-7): DVKVTQSSRYLVKRTGEKVFLECVQDMDHENMFWYRQDPGLGLRLIYFSYDVKMKEKGDIPEGYSVSREKKERFSLILESASTNQTSMYLCASGEPGQSSYEQYFGPGTRLTVT.

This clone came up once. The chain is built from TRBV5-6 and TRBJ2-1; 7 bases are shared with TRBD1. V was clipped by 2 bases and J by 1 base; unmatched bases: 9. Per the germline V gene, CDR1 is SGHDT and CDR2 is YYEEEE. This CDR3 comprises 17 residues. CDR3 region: CASSLSIRGMSYNEQFF. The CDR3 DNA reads TGTGCCAGCAGCTTAAGTATCAGGGGGATGTCCTACAATGAGCAGTTCTTC.

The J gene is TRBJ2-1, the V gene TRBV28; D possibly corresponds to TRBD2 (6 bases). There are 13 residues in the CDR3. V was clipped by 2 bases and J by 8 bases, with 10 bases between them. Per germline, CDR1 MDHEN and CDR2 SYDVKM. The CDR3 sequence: CASSLGWGDEQFF. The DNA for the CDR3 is TGTGCCAGCAGTTTAGGTTGGGGGGATGAGCAGTTCTTC.